The 9 T cell receptor beta chains reported below all come from one sample, sequenced in a study of molecular identifiers for immune sequencing clone quantification (dated by TCRdb to about 2018). The protocol used for the library was PCR. The sequencer was an Illumina HiSeq 4000. TCRdb reran the public reads through fastp at Q25 and MiXCR, keeping productive beta chains. Rows matching on CDR3 protein sequence are summarized as one entry with the most common DNA and genes. A total of 60,000 to 70,000 distinct CDR3 sequences appear in this sample, around 19% of them only once. Of the sample, about 1.5% is held by the ten largest clones. Specimen: naive CD8+ T cells from blood, with Jurkat cell RNA spiked in. The sample's cell subset or site, from its label and the paper: FACS-sorted CD8+CD4-CCR7+CD45RA+ naive T cells. Receptors originate from a human donor in good health. Some libraries in this study had Jurkat cell RNA spiked in.

A remark on this clonotype: A much larger clone sits a single nucleotide away, making a read error possible. The CDR3: CATSDPDRGRPETQYF. For the CDR3, the DNA is TGTGCCACCAGTGACCCCGACAGGGGACGGCCAGAGACCCAGTACTTC. The genes are TRBV24-1 and TRBJ2-5; TRBD1 aligns across 8 bases. CDR1 is KGHDR and CDR2 is SFDVKD in the germline V gene. J was trimmed by 4 bases and V by 4 bases; bases with no gene match: 10. This CDR3 is built from 16 residues.

This chain joins TRBV6-5 and TRBJ1-1, with D maybe TRBD1 (5 bases). Germline V gene sequence: CDR1 MNHEY, CDR2 SVGAGI. The CDR3 is made up of 14 amino acids. V was pared by 5 bases and J by 0 bases, with 10 bases between. CDR3: CASSPQGMNTEAFF. CDR3 bases: TGTGCCAGCAGTCCTCAGGGTATGAACACTGAAGCTTTCTTT.

This clonotype came up many times. The chain employs TRBV6-5 and TRBJ2-7; 8 nucleotides line up with TRBD2. Per germline, CDR1 MNHEY and CDR2 SVGAGI. Trimming removed 4 bases from V and 4 bases from J; junction bases left unmatched: 6. The CDR3 loop spans 14 amino acids. The CDR3 nucleotides read TGTGCCAGCAGTTTAGCGGGAAGGGGGTACGAGCAGTACTTC. This codes for CASSLAGRGYEQYF.

This clonotype came up many times. CDR3 in amino acids: CSAAVSGRAGNEQFF. The CDR3 nucleotides are TGCAGTGCGGCGGTTAGCGGGAGGGCCGGCAATGAGCAGTTCTTC. The chain uses TRBV20-1 and TRBJ2-1, with 11 bases fitting TRBD2. The CDR3 contains 15 residues. J lost 6 bases, V lost 6 bases, and 10 bases had no gene match. Germline V gives CDR1 DFQATT, CDR2 SNEGSKA (reference sequence).

This clonotype was counted ten times or more. The J gene is TRBJ2-5, the V gene TRBV7-9; the match to TRBD2 covers 9 bases. Per the germline V gene, CDR1 is SEHNR and CDR2 is FQNEAQ (reference sequence). The CDR3 extends over 15 amino acids. Trimming at V came to 4 bases and at J to 4 bases, leaving 7 bases not matched to a gene. The CDR3 reads CASSSPWREGETQYF. In nucleotides, the CDR3 is TGTGCCAGCAGCTCGCCGTGGCGGGAGGGAGAGACCCAGTACTTC.

In this sample, this clonotype turned up many times. The CDR3 nucleotides are TGTGCCATCAGAGTGGAGGGCTCCTACGAGCAGTACTTC. This encodes CAIRVEGSYEQYF. The chain combines TRBV10-3 with TRBJ2-7; tentative D call: TRBD2 (6 bases). Trimming pared 6 bases from V and 0 bases from J, leaving 9 bases between. Per germline, CDR1 ENHRY and CDR2 SYGVKD. The CDR3 extends over 13 amino acids.

This clonotype was counted at least ten times. The rearrangement joins TRBV29-1 to TRBJ1-2; D perhaps matches TRBD1 (5 bases). The V end lost 1 base, the J end lost 0 bases, and 12 bases lay between the germline ends. CDR3 size: 15 residues. Germline assignment: CDR1 SQVTM and CDR2 ANQGSEA. The CDR3 region is CSVEVNGGTNYGYTF. CDR3 DNA sequence: TGCAGCGTTGAAGTGAATGGGGGAACTAACTATGGCTACACCTTC.

In its sample, this clonotype was seen many times. The rearrangement joins TRBV7-8 to TRBJ2-2; TRBD2 matches at 12 bases. Looked up from germline, CDR1 is SGHVS and CDR2 is FQNEAQ. The ends lost 1 base at V and 5 bases at J; junction bases unmatched: 5. This CDR3 is built from 17 residues. The CDR3 loop reads CASSLGDTSGRTGELFF. As DNA, the CDR3 is TGTGCCAGCAGCTTAGGGGATACTAGCGGGAGGACCGGGGAGCTGTTTTTT.

This clonotype was detected only a few times. The CDR3 sequence is CASIPRDRATGELFF. Here the CDR3 DNA reads TGTGCCAGCATCCCCCGGGACAGGGCCACCGGGGAGCTGTTTTTT. The chain has TRBV6-1 and TRBJ2-2; 9 bases line up with TRBD1. Germline V gives CDR1 MNHNS, CDR2 SASEGT. This CDR3 region has 15 residues. V shed 7 bases, J shed 4 bases, and the junction held 7 bases outside the gene matches.